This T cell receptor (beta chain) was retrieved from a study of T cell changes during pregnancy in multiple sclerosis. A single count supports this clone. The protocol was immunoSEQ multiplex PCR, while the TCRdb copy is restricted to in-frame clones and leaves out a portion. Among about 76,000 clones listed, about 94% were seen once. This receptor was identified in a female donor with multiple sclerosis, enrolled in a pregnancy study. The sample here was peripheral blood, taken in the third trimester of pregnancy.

The CDR3 protein is CASSPTGGAGNQPQHF. The CDR3 nucleotides are TGTGCCAGTAGTCCAACAGGGGGCGCGGGCAATCAGCCCCAGCATTTT. V gene TRBV19 combines with J gene TRBJ1-5; 9 bases agree with TRBD1. The CDR3 is 16 residues long. The germline gives CDR1 LNHDA, CDR2 SQIVND (reference sequence). V lost 5 bases, J lost 2 bases, and 7 bases stayed unmatched. The variable domain in full, with the rest retrieved from reference TRBV19 and TRBJ1-5, is DGGITQSPKYLFRKEGQNVTLSCEQNLNHDAMYWYRQDPGQGLRLIYYSQIVNDFQKGDIAEGYSVSREKKESFPLTVTSAQKNPTAFYLCASSPTGGAGNQPQHFGDGTRLSIL.